This entry describes one T cell receptor beta chain. The antigen is undetermined. The source of the sample is a study of CXCR3-negative and CXCR3-positive naive CD8 T cells. Study-wide results and limits: Whereas both naive subsets had comparably high diversity, memory CD8+ cells had much lower diversity. Researchers reported similar TRBV-TRBJ usage in naive CXCR3-negative and CXCR3-positive cells, though memory differed. The study found more hydrophobic TRB CDR3s in CXCR3-positive naive cells than in CXCR3-negative naive cells.

Germline V gene lookup returns CDR1 SQVTM and CDR2 ANQGSEA. CDR3 length equals 13 residues. It was by 5' RACE with UMI labels that the TRB cDNA libraries were prepared. TCRdb reprocessed the 5' RACE reads, keeping one entry per CDR3 protein, no DNA. The table lists around 60,000 distinct CDR3 sequences. Naive CD8+ T cells showed a CD45RO-CCR7+CD27+CD95- phenotype. J is TRBJ2-4 and V is TRBV29-1; TCRdb indicates TRBD1, and absent DNA this call remains unverified. Sequencing was done on a sample of naive CXCR3+ CD8+ T cells from blood. Subset here: CD45RO-CCR7+CD27+CD95- naive CD8+ T cells expressing CXCR3 (TNR3+). The receptor's source is a human donor in good health. Some clones in this sample may be carry-over from other donors' samples. The CDR3 spells CSAGGTSRSIQYF.